This T cell receptor (beta chain) was recorded in a study of OX40 agonist ivuxolimab in advanced cancers. Overall study findings and caveats: Some patients without response likewise showed low normalized clonal expansion. Blood T cells, both CD4+ and CD8+, expanded clonally by week 6 at 0.1 to 3.0 mg/kg.

A few counts support this clone. Its antigen is unidentified. The CDR3 has 13 residues. The germline V and J ends were trimmed by 2 bases and 7 bases, with 8 bases remaining between them. In germline, CDR1 is MGHRA, CDR2 YSYEKL. The method was immunoSEQ multiplex PCR; TCRdb's version includes in-frame clones alone and lacks a portion of them. The sample lists some 100,000 clones; around nine tenths were seen once. This clonotype was sampled from an adult with an advanced solid tumor such as melanoma, head and neck, liver or kidney cancer. The rearrangement links TRBV4-1 to TRBJ1-4; D is uncertain. Here the sequenced sample was CD4+ or CD8+ T cells sorted from blood, taken in a trial of the OX40 agonist ivuxolimab. The DNA for the CDR3 is TGCGCCAGCAGCCAACAAGAGGGTGAAAAACTGTTTTTT. Translation gives CASSQQEGEKLFF.